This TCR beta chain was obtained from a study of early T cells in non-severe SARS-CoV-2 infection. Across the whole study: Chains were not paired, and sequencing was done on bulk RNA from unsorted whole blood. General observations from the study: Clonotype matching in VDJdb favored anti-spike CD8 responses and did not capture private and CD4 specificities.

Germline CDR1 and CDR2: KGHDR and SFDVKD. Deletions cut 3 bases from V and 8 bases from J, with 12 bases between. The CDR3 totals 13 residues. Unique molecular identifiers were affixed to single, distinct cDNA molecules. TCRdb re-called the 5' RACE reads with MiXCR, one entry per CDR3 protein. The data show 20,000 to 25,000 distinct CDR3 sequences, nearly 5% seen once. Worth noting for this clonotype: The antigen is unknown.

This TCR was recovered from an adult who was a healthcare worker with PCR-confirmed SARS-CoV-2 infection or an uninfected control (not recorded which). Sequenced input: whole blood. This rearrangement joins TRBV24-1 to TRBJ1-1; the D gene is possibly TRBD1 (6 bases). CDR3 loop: CATSDPGEGEAFF. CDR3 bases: TGTGCCACCAGTGATCCAGGGGAAGGGGAAGCTTTCTTT.